This T cell receptor (beta chain) was profiled in a study of blood T cell repertoires in COVID-19. As for the study in general: Both acute and convalescent COVID-19 samples were obtained from the United States, Italy and Spain. The cDNA or gDNA used as material had been derived from T cells, B-cell-depleted T cells, or PBMCs.

This CDR3 has 11 amino acids. Germline V gene data show CDR1 as SGDLS and CDR2 as YYNGEE. Trimming pared 2 bases from V and 4 bases from J, leaving 2 bases between. In the original analysis: The authors estimated nucleated cell counts from reference gene primer amplification. TCRdb keeps only in-frame clones here, not all; method: immunoSEQ multiplex PCR. V, J and clone size are taken as reported in that table, and D and trimming were inferred from the DNA itself. The sample carries over 100,000 clones, approximately 80% recorded once. The sample was peripheral blood. This chain uses TRBV9 with TRBJ2-3, with D hard to call. This TCR was recovered from a woman in her seventies with acute or convalescent COVID-19. The CDR3 here is CASSVADTQYF. Written as DNA, the CDR3 is TGTGCCAGCAGCGTCGCAGATACGCAGTATTTT.